Listed here is a single T cell receptor (beta chain). Its antigen is currently not known. No clone much larger than this one lies a single base away; base qualities are absent. For the CD8 naive samples, CD45RO-negative cells were positively selected for CCR7, yielding a CD45RA+CCR7+ population from which TemRA cells were excluded. The donors were healthy, HIV-negative adults who had no recently reported acute infections or vaccinations. All donors were Caucasian adults living in Nashville, Tennessee, USA. Blood was collected by leukapheresis, and PBMCs were isolated by Ficoll-Histopaque density gradient centrifugation and then cryopreserved in liquid nitrogen vapor phase. Analytical flow cytometry was used to check the purity and quantity of every magnetically sorted T cell population. From each sorted fraction, genomic DNA was isolated and quantified by UV absorbance on a Nanodrop 2000c. This record belongs to a study of shared clonotypes between healthy human individuals (dated by TCRdb to 2018 to 2021). Study-wide context: A few men and a couple of women, aged 18 to 49 years, made up the cohort. For each donor, CD4 naive and CD4 memory were each run on three plates, CD8 naive on two plates, and CD8 memory on one plate. Blood TCR repertoires of a handful of healthy adults were deeply sequenced to estimate repertoire size and the extent of clonotype sharing between individuals. Libraries were prepared and TCR repertoires were sequenced by different laboratories using diverse techniques, in order to increase sequencing depth and limit assay-specific biases. Per donor, leukapheresis produced somewhere between about 0.8 and 9 billion PBMCs.

General conclusions and limits of the study: Higher generation probabilities were observed for clonotypes shared by all four sorted-subset donors than for non-shared clonotypes. Only blood was sampled, and tissue TCR repertoires likely differ from those in blood. Because the study included a small number of donors, the genetic and exposure-history diversity represented was limited. Incomplete sequencing was indicated by rarefaction of sorted-subset datasets, despite the large sequencing depth. Sharing across a few donors was observed for about 5% of naive CD4, 3.5% of naive CD8, about 2.5% of memory CD4, and roughly 0.4% of memory CD8 clonotypes. Naive subsets generally had larger estimated clonotype richness than memory subsets. Pairwise subsampling led to the expectation that sequencing depth would affect the degree of clonotype sharing among donors.

The trim is 6 bases for V and 7 bases for J, with a gap of 11 bases between the germline ends. CDR1 SEHNR and CDR2 FQNEAQ are derived from the germline V gene (reference sequence). The CDR3 covers 12 residues, taking in both the cysteine and the phenylalanine. Of all the DNA, just the CDR3 is kept, 36 bases in frame from base 1. Using the deep immunoSEQ assay, multiplex PCR amplified TCR CDR3 regions from genomic DNA. For each cell subset, the extracted genomic DNA was distributed evenly across all wells of several immunoSEQ 96-well plates, and each plate served as one replicate. For sorted subsets, each replicate PCR was loaded with 200 to 250 ng genomic DNA, equivalent to 25,000 to 30,000 T cell genomes. Purified libraries were measured with a Qubit 3.0 fluorometer, size-checked on a Bioanalyzer 2100, and measured again with the KAPA Library Quantification kit. A separate single-read 150-cycle Illumina NextSeq 550 flow cell was used to sequence each immunoSEQ 96-well plate. The original pipeline was this. The immunoSEQ output contained only junctional sequences without quality scores, so filtering could not match that applied to full-length reads. Sequences were annotated with PyIR, a Python wrapper for IgBLAST v1.9, using IMGT germline references to assign V/J genes and CDR3. Any read was removed if the V/J assignment was weak (E-value above 1e-6), the CDR3 was missing, or the read contained stop codons, out-of-frame junctions, or ambiguous translated residues. V3J clonotypes were defined as sequences sharing the same inferred V gene, J gene, and CDR3 amino acid sequence. Percentage overlap between repertoires was computed as shared unique clonotypes divided by the size of the smaller repertoire. Three approaches were used to assess repertoire richness: RTK rarefaction, the Chao1 estimator, and Recon v2.1 estimates of unobserved clonotypes. Generation probabilities for all TCRbeta clonotypes obtained by the gDNA method from a handful of donors were computed using OLGA. The immuneACCESS repertoire file appears here via TCRdb, limited to in-frame rearrangements. These files lack a portion of the clones; in checked studies, under half of the deficit traces to unresolved V genes, and the cause of the others is not known. For V, J and clone size, that table is used; D and trimming come from the DNA. Recorded for this sample are hundreds of thousands of clones; 92% of them occurred a single time. The ten largest account for more than 20% of the sample.

The specimen was naive CD8+ T cells sorted from blood. The cell subset or site label, as the study defines it: CD45RA+CCR7+. The clonotype originates from a man in his thirties or forties in good health. The sequence joins TRBV7-9 to TRBJ2-3, with the D gene uncertain. The CDR3 amino acid sequence is: CASRSDRHTQYF. The DNA sequence is TGTGCCAGCAGGTCGGATCGGCATACGCAGTATTTT.